The clone carrying this T cell receptor (beta chain) came up a few times. The antigen is unknown. TCRalpha and TCRbeta libraries used 5'RACE with constant-segment primers and UMIs. MiXCR was run by TCRdb on the 5' RACE reads, yielding one entry per CDR3 protein. The data hold about 130,000 distinct CDR3 sequences, with approximately 17% observed a single time. The data were obtained in a study of T-cell memory formation after mild COVID-19. Study overall: Across donors, TCR clusters were largely donor specific. Findings of the study overall: Those CD4+ clones that contracted were mainly in CM and EM (CD8+ ones in EMRA).

This CDR3 comprises 17 residues. CDR1 is SGHRS, CDR2 YFSETQ, per germline. Trimming left V 4 bases short and J 7 bases short, with 26 bases between. The TCR originated in a man aged 18 to 35 who had mild COVID-19 (a few samples of this study predate the infection). Cell type and time point are not known. Material: PBMCs or a T cell subset sorted from them (not recorded which). The chain has TRBV5-1 and TRBJ1-1; possibly TRBD1 for D (5 bases). CDR3 loop: CASSPATGSRGISEAFF. DNA of the CDR3: TGCGCCAGCAGCCCGGCTACGGGATCAAGGGGTATAAGTGAAGCTTTCTTT.